Below, one T cell receptor beta chain is given with its context. Its cognate antigen is unknown. The sample originates from a study of cytomegalovirus exposure and HLA in healthy donors. Study-level information: Out of roughly 170 million T cells, an earlier analysis found some 110 million unique TCR beta sequences in total.

General study findings and limits: Across donors, most TCRs were seen rarely, yet some public ones were widespread. Analysis was performed later, and it showed HLA-associated TCR beta chains to be more clonally expanded than equally common others. Earlier analysis yielded a pattern in which most TCR beta V segments were productive about 90% or about 30% of the time.

PCR amplification relied on 60 Vbeta primers (plus 13 Jbeta primers). TCRdb's copy holds only in-frame clones and misses some; the assay was immunoSEQ multiplex PCR. Among around 200,000 clones listed, more than 60% were seen once. The CDR3 is 16 amino acids. CDR1 and CDR2 from the germline V gene are MNHEY and SMNVEV (reference sequence). J was trimmed by 7 bases and V by 4 bases; bases with no gene match: 11. This receptor was identified in a man in his forties in good health and CMV-seronegative. The chain uses TRBV27 and TRBJ1-2; 11 bases align to TRBD1. The source material was PBMCs. CDR3 coding DNA: TGTGCCAGCAGTTCGAGGACAGGGGGCCCACAAACTGGCTACACCTTC. Its translation is CASSSRTGGPQTGYTF.